This TCR beta chain was found in a study of T cells in Graves' hyperthyroidism and ophthalmopathy. Of note for this clonotype: What it binds is unknown.

Inclusion characteristics of ophthalmopathy patients comprised a Clinical Activity Score of at least 3, a NOSPECS grade of at least 4, and duration under 3 months. Template material for amplifying TCR beta CDR3 regions consisted of RNA transcripts. Using the HTBI primer set, a first-round RT-PCR was run on the TCR CDR3. TCRdb re-called the multiplex PCR reads with MiXCR, one entry per CDR3 protein. The sample contains around 400,000 distinct CDR3 sequences, approximately 16% of which appear only once. Findings and caveats of the study: The majority of expanded thyroid clonotypes above 0.001 also appeared in blood.

J lost 8 bases, V lost 5 bases, and 5 bases had no gene match. The length of the CDR3 is 12 residues. Germline V gene lookup returns CDR1 SGHDN and CDR2 FVKESK. The clonotype originates from a woman aged 55-69 years with Graves' ophthalmopathy. Sequenced: blood. This sequence joins TRBV14 and TRBJ1-2; 7 bases map to TRBD1. DNA of the CDR3: TGTGCCAGCAGCTCGGACAGGCGGGGCTACACCTTC. Its translation: CASSSDRRGYTF.